This T cell receptor (beta chain) comes out of a study of T cell responses to AZD1222 COVID-19 vaccine. Notes on the study in general: Spike-specific TCR breadth and depth both grew after two AZD1222 doses. The span of vaccine-associated CD4 TCRs extended across spike, with dominance at 160-218 and 743-854.

Sequenced by immunoSEQ multiplex PCR; TCRdb stores in-frame clones only, minus some. In the table there are more than 150,000 clones, 80% to 90% of which are singletons. The V gene lost 4 bases and the J gene lost 0 bases, with 13 bases spanning the gap. Germline loops: CDR1 SGHRS, CDR2 YFSETQ. This CDR3 has 16 residues. Points on this clone: As yet, its antigen is unknown.

The chain links TRBV5-1 to TRBJ1-4, with D possibly matching TRBD1 (5 bases). The source is an adult who had recovered from COVID-19. The sequenced sample was peripheral blood, obtained after recovery from COVID-19. CDR3 DNA: TGCGCCAGCAGCAGGGGACTGATTGCAACTAATGAAAAACTGTTTTTT. Encoded protein: CASSRGLIATNEKLFF.